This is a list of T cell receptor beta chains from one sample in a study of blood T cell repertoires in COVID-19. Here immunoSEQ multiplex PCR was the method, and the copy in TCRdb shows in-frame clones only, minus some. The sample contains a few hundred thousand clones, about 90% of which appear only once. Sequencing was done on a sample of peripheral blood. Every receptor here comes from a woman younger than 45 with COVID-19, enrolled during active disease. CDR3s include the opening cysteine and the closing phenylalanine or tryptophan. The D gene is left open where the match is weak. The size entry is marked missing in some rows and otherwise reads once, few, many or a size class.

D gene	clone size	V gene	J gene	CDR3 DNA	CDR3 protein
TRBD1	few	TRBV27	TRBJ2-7	TGTGCCAGCAGTCTCTCTCCCGGACAGGGCTTGTACTTC	CASSLSPGQGLYF
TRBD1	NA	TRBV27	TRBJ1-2	TGTGCCAGCAGTCCTAGACAGGGTAACTATGGCTACACCTTC	CASSPRQGNYGYTF
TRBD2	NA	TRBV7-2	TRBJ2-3	TGTGCCATCGCTAGGATAGCGGGAGGGGGGGCGGATACGCAGTATTTT	CAIARIAGGGADTQYF
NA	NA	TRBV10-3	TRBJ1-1	TGTGCCATCAGGCCCAAAACAGGGATGAACACTGAAGCTTTCTTT	CAIRPKTGMNTEAFF
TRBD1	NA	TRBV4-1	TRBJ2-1	TGCGCCAGCAGCCATTCCCAGGGGGCCGATGAGCAGTTCTTC	CASSHSQGADEQFF
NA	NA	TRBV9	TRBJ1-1	TGTGCCAGCAGCGTAGCTCTAGGGAACACTGAAGCTTTCTTT	CASSVALGNTEAFF
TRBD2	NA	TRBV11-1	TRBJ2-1	TGTGCCAGCAGCCCTACTAGCGGGCCCTCCTACAATGAGCAGTTCTTC	CASSPTSGPSYNEQFF
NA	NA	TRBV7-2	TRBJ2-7	TGTGCCAGCAGCTTAGCTTCCCTGAGCTCCTACGAGCAGTACTTC	CASSLASLSSYEQYF
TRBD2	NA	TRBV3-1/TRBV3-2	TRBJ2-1	TGTGCCAGCAGCCAGGAAAGCGGGATCAGGTTGCTCAGTGAGCAGTTCTTC	CASSQESGIRLLSEQFF
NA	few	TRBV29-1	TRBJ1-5	TGCAGCGTTGAAGCAGGGGGCAATCAGCCCCAGCATTTT	CSVEAGGNQPQHF
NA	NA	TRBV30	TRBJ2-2	TGTGCCTGGAGTCAGGGTCTACACGGGGGGGAGCTGTTTTTT	CAWSQGLHGGELFF
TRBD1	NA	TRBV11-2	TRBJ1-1	TGTGCCAGCAGCGCCACAGGGGGCAGGTTCACTGAAGCTTTCTTT	CASSATGGRFTEAFF
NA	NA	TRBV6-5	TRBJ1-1	TGTGCCAGCAGTTACCTCCCCGGGAGGAGGAACACTGAAGCTTTCTTT	CASSYLPGRRNTEAFF
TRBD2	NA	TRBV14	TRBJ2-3	TGTGCCAGCAGCGCGCTAGCGGGGATTTCAGATACGCAGTATTTT	CASSALAGISDTQYF
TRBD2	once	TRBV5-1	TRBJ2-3	TGCGCCAGCAGCCCCGGACTAGCGGGAGGTTCAGATACGCAGTATTTT	CASSPGLAGGSDTQYF
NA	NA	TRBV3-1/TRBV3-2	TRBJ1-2	TGTGCCAGCAGCCATGTTGAGGCCTCAAGATCAGGCTACACCTTC	CASSHVEASRSGYTF
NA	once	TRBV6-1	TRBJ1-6	TGTGCCAGCAGTGAAGTGGGGGCTGGAAATTCACCCCTCCACTTT	CASSEVGAGNSPLHF
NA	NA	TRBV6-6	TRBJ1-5	TGTGCCAGCAGTTACTCGGGACAAGAGCCCAATCAGCCCCAGCATTTT	CASSYSGQEPNQPQHF
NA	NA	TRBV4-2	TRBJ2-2	TGTGCCAGCAGAGGGAGGGACATTACCGGGGAGCTGTTTTTT	CASRGRDITGELFF
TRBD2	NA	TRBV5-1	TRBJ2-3	TGCGCCAGCAGCCTCCTGGTAGCGGGAAGCACAGATACGCAGTATTTT	CASSLLVAGSTDTQYF
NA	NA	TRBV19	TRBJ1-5	TGTGCCAGTAGTATTGACATAAGGAATCAGCCCCAGCATTTT	CASSIDIRNQPQHF
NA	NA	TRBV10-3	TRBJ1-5	TGTGCCATCAGTCCCACACCGAATCAGCCCCAGCATTTT	CAISPTPNQPQHF
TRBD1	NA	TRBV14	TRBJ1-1	TGTGCCAGCAGCAGACAGGGGAACACTGAAGCTTTCTTT	CASSRQGNTEAFF
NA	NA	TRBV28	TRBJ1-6	TGTGCCAGCAGTGGGGGGATTTCACCCCTCCACTTT	CASSGGISPLHF
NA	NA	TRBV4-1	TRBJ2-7	TGCGCCAGCAGCCAAGGAGACAGGTCATATGAGCAGTACTTC	CASSQGDRSYEQYF
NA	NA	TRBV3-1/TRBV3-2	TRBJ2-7	TGTGCCAGCAGCTCGGACAGACAAGACGGCTCCTACGAGCAGTACTTC	CASSSDRQDGSYEQYF
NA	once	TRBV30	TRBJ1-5	TGTGCCTGGAGTGTAGGAGTTTCTGATCAGCCCCAGCATTTT	CAWSVGVSDQPQHF
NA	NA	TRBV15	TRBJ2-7	TGTGCCACCAGCAGAGGCACCCGACAGAGATTCTACGAGCAGTACTTC	CATSRGTRQRFYEQYF
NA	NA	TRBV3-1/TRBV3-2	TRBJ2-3	TGTGCCAGCACCCTCAAAGGAGGTACGCAGTATTTT	CASTLKGGTQYF
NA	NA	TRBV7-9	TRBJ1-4	TGTGCCAGCAGCTCTCTTTGGGAGGCAGGCCCCAATGAAAAACTGTTTTTT	CASSSLWEAGPNEKLFF
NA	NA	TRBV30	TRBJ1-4	TGTGCCTGGGACGGGGTTACTAATGAAAAACTGTTTTTT	CAWDGVTNEKLFF
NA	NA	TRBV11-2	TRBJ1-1	TGTGCCAGCAGCTTAGAATGGTCTATGAACACTGAAGCTTTCTTT	CASSLEWSMNTEAFF
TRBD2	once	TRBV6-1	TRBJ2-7	TGTGCCAGCAGTGAAGCGGCGGGACTAGCGGGATCCTACGAGCAGTACTTC	CASSEAAGLAGSYEQYF
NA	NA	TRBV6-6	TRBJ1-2	TGTGCCAGCAGTTACTCGCAGGACTATGGCTACACCTTC	CASSYSQDYGYTF
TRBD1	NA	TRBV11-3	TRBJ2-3	TGTGCCAGCAGCTTCAGACAGGGAAGTGGTGAGGATACGCAGTATTTT	CASSFRQGSGEDTQYF
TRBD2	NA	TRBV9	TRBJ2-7	TGTGCCAGCAGCGTAGGGGGACTAGCGGGAGTGTACGAGCAGTACTTC	CASSVGGLAGVYEQYF
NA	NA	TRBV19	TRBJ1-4	TGTGCCAGTATGGGCAAGGACACTCCAACTAATGAAAAACTGTTTTTT	CASMGKDTPTNEKLFF
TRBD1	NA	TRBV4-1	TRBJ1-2	TGCGCCAGCAGCCAAGTCGGGGACAGGACGGGCACCTTC	CASSQVGDRTGTF
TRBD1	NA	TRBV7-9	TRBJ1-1	TGTGCCAGCAGCTTAGGAGGGGGCAGCCCTGAAGCTTTCTTT	CASSLGGGSPEAFF
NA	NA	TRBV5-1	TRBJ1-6	TGCGCCAGCAGCTCCACAGCTGTTAATTCACCCCTCCACTTT	CASSSTAVNSPLHF
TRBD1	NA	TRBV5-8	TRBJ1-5	TGTGCCAGCAGTTCCCGGGACAGTTATCAGCCCCAGCATTTT	CASSSRDSYQPQHF
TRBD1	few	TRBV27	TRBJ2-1	TGTGCCAGCAGTCCCCGGACAGGGGGAAGAGCCTACAATGAGCAGTTCTTC	CASSPRTGGRAYNEQFF
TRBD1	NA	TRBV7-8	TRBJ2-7	TGTGCCAGCAACGACAGGGGGCTCACCTACGAGCAGTACTTC	CASNDRGLTYEQYF
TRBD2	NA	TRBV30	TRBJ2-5	TGTGCCTGGAGTGACCCAGGGACTAGCGGGAAAGAGACCCAGTACTTC	CAWSDPGTSGKETQYF
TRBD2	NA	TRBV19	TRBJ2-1	TGTGCCAGTAGTAGACAGCGGGAGATTGGGGAGAACGAGCAGTTCTTC	CASSRQREIGENEQFF
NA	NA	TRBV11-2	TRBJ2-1	TGTGCCAGCAGCTTAAGGGAGGATGAGCAGTTCTTC	CASSLREDEQFF
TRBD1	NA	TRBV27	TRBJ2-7	TGTGCCAGCAGTCCCTCGACAGGGGGATACGAGCAGTACTTC	CASSPSTGGYEQYF
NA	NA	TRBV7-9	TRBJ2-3	TGTGCCAGCCCTCCGTCGGCGGAATTCACAGATACGCAGTATTTT	CASPPSAEFTDTQYF
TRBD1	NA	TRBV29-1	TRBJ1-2	TGCAGCGCACGCTCCGGGACAGGGGCGACTAACTATGGCTACACCTTC	CSARSGTGATNYGYTF
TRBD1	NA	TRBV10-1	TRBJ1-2	TGCGCCAGCAGTACCCCGACAGGGAGCTATGGCTACACCTTC	CASSTPTGSYGYTF
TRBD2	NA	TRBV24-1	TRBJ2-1	TGTGCCACCAGTGCCTCGACTAGCGGGAGGGCCGAGCAGTTCTTC	CATSASTSGRAEQFF